These T cell receptor beta chains were read from a single sample in a study of shared clonotypes between healthy human individuals. Here immunoSEQ multiplex PCR was the method, and the copy in TCRdb shows in-frame clones only, minus some. Of 850,000 to 1,200,000 clones listed, approximately 70% are singletons. Sequences were obtained from memory CD4+ T cells sorted from blood. Source of these receptors: a man aged 18 to 29 in good health. Each CDR3 is given with its conserved first and last residue. D genes are given only for firm matches.

v_call,d_call,cdr3_aa
TRBV5-1,-,CASSLEGTYGYTF
TRBV2,-,CASSAPGQGYGYTF
TRBV19,TRBD1,CASSDDRGGPSTDTQYF
TRBV7-9,-,CASSLAKGNTGELFF
TRBV2,-,CASSPYTDTQYF
TRBV5-1,-,CASSFGRSQHF
TRBV19,-,CASSMQGAGTGELFF
TRBV5-1,-,CASSLIGYQETQYF
TRBV10-3,-,CAISGSTDTQYF
TRBV14,-,CASSPWGENIQYF
TRBV18,-,CASSPQGSPTGELFF
TRBV18,-,CASSPRQGLNEKLFF
TRBV7-9,TRBD1,CASSRQGIEQYF
TRBV5-1,TRBD1,CASSLNPGQGADEQFF
TRBV2,-,CASMQSSGNTIYF
TRBV10-3,-,CAISESRRGGEKLFF
TRBV5-1,-,CASISKEQYF
TRBV27,-,CASSSVSGDQYF
TRBV28,-,CASSTERFQGLGYGYTF
TRBV5-1,TRBD1,CASSETTGVGTEAFF
TRBV5-1,-,CASSLGGVETQYF
TRBV7-6,-,CASSYRGGDEKLFF
TRBV23-1,-,CASSQSLTGNTEAFF
TRBV1,-,CTSSQEGVKTQYF
TRBV11-2,TRBD2,CASSLESRLAGGPPEQFF
TRBV7-8,-,CASSPSGYEQYF
TRBV6-1,-,CASSEGGVGIQEKLFF
TRBV11-1,TRBD2,CASSFSGGVYEQYF
TRBV19,-,CASSKQGLRTNTGELFF
TRBV5-4,TRBD2,CASSLGSGSSGRAGTGELFF
TRBV19,-,CASSPGTSPGYEQYF
TRBV11-3,TRBD2,CASSQTGGGQETQYF
TRBV7-2,TRBD2,CASSSLLAGGTDTQYF
TRBV28,-,CASTRDFDTEAFF
TRBV19,-,CASSMGPNTGELFF
TRBV7-3,-,CASSLTVTVGNNEQFF
TRBV5-1,-,CASSLGQKNIQYF
TRBV11-2,-,CASSLEGRSQHEQFF
TRBV28,-,CASSPTTKLNTEAFF
TRBV7-9,-,CASSPTGETQYF
TRBV7-9,-,CASSYVGDEQFF
TRBV7-9,-,CASSLIGPDNEQFF
TRBV6-6,-,CATQLNSGNTIYF
TRBV25-1,TRBD1,CASSEGTLAQGWEKLFF
TRBV5-6,-,CASSSLRFSNYGYTF
TRBV6-6,TRBD2,CASRGNSGYNEQFF
TRBV5-1,TRBD1,CASSPGTGVKTDTQYF
TRBV18,-,CASSPPGPRSYNEQFF
TRBV4-3,TRBD2,CASSQQVGTSGVYSYEQYF
TRBV18,-,CASSLGAEAFF
TRBV7-9,TRBD1,CASRRRDRADTGELFF
TRBV7-2,-,CASSSVGANVLTF
TRBV19,-,CASSIQGRTNEKLFF
TRBV10-3,TRBD1,CAISSGGHEQYF
TRBV15,-,CATSRDRGGTGSPLHF
TRBV5-1,TRBD1,CASSSQGTNEKLFF
TRBV7-6,-,CASSLAGPNGELFF
TRBV10-1,-,CASSEGKAAEAFF
TRBV7-9,-,CASTPPGVRGGSTEAFF
TRBV14,TRBD1,CASSQLGQGRTGELFF